This T cell receptor (beta chain) came from a study of blood T cell repertoires in COVID-19. Per the study methods: By means of reference gene primer amplification, nucleated cell counts were estimated. Sequencing was performed with immunoSEQ multiplex PCR; in TCRdb, only in-frame clones are kept and a portion is missing. D and trimming come from the DNA, and the V and J calls and clone size come from that table. The table shows 95,000 or so clones, with 70% to 80% occurring only once. V was pared by 4 bases and J by 1 base, with 11 bases between. The germline V gene has CDR1 SQVTM and CDR2 ANQGSEA. This CDR3 is 14 amino acids long.

Sample: peripheral blood. This receptor was identified in a woman aged 80 or over with active or convalescent COVID-19. This chain joins TRBV29-1 and TRBJ2-1, with D possibly matching TRBD1 (6 bases). The CDR3 reads CSVGPQGSYNEQFF. CDR3 DNA: TGCAGCGTTGGACCGCAGGGGTCCTACAATGAGCAGTTCTTC.